The clone carrying this T cell receptor (beta chain) was counted between two and nine times. The antigen is undetermined. This specimen comes from a study of beta chain features in type 1 diabetes. Study overall: Healthy donors resembled patients in age, gender and cell yields.

Regarding the study as a whole: The naive, central memory and Treg TCRB repertoires looked more alike in patients than they did in healthy donors. Shorter templates may be favored by PCR, equally so in patients and controls.

CDR1 SGHAT and CDR2 FQNNGV come from the germline V gene. Trimming left V 1 base short and J 4 bases short, with 8 bases between. The CDR3 contains 14 residues. Of the isolated RNA, all was reverse transcribed, and so the sequenced material was expressed TCRB transcripts. Profiling relied on immunoSEQ multiplex PCR, and the TCRdb table lists in-frame clones only, not all of them. The sample yields 620,000 or so clones, roughly 15% seen once. This receptor was obtained from a man aged 18 to 29 in good health. The sequencing sample was made of naive CD4+ T cells from blood. The J gene is TRBJ2-4, the V gene TRBV11-2; a weak D match, TRBD1 (6 bases). The CDR3 reads CASSLGTAKNIQYF. CDR3 bases: TGTGCCAGCAGCTTAGGGACAGCAAAAAACATTCAGTACTTC.